Reported below is one T cell receptor (beta chain). The antigen remains unidentified. This CDR3 has 17 residues. Trimming took 0 bases from V and 0 from J, leaving 9 bases between them. The germline V gene has CDR1 MNHNS and CDR2 SASEGT. This sample was included in a study of T cell responses to AZD1222 COVID-19 vaccine. Study-wide results and limits: In a largely white British group with more females than males, clonal diversity was possibly underestimated. Just 5 or 6 AZD1222 recipients tested seropositive at baseline. Scientists sampled the repertoires only once the peak T cell response had passed.

Repertoires were generated with immunoSEQ multiplex PCR, while TCRdb's copy carries only in-frame clones and drops some. The sample gives over 150,000 clones, over 85% of which show up once; over 1.5% is in the top ten. This chain joins TRBV6-1 and TRBJ2-6; D ambiguous. This receptor was identified in an adult in good health. The input for sequencing was peripheral blood, taken on day 0 of AZD1222 vaccination. DNA of the CDR3: TGTGCCAGCAGTGAAGCGCTAGGGATCTCTGGGGCCAACGTCCTGACTTTC. Translated: CASSEALGISGANVLTF.